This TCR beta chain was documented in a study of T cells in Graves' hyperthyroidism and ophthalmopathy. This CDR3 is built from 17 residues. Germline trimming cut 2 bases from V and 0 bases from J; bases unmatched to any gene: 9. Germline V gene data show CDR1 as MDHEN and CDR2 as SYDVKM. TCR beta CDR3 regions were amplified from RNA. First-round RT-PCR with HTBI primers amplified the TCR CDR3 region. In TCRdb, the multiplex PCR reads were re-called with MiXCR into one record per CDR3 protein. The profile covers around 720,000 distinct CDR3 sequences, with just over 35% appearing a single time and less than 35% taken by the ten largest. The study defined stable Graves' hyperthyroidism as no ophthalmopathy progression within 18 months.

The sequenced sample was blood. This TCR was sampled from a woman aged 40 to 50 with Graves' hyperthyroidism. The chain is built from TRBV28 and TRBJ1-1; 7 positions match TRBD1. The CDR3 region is CASSLLRRDSLNTEAFF. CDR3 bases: TGTGCCAGCAGTTTACTTCGCAGGGACAGCCTGAACACTGAAGCTTTCTTT.